The T cell receptor (beta chain) described here comes from a study of long-term antiretroviral therapy in people with HIV. The overall study: The immediate-ART recommendation dates to 2015, and the earliest samples predate it by about a decade.

The germline CDR1 and CDR2 sequences are GTSNPN and SVGIG (reference sequence). This CDR3 has 15 residues. The V end lost 3 bases, the J end lost 0 bases, and 14 bases lay between the germline ends. Running of the v3.0 immunoSEQ assay took place at survey level. The method was immunoSEQ multiplex PCR; TCRdb's version includes in-frame clones alone and lacks a portion of them. The sample consists of about 24,000 clones, around 80% of them appearing once. In its sample, this clone was seen once. Its specificity is unknown. Study-level findings and limits: Information on adherence to ART, viral resistance or therapy changes was unavailable. Within the repertoire, clones expanded before ART were dominant at all time points.

All donors provided no fewer than one pre-ART and no fewer than two post-ART PBMC samples. The V call is TRBV30, the J call TRBJ1-1; no clear D. This receptor was taken from a man aged 45-60 years with HIV. The specimen was unsorted PBMCs, collected 3 years after starting antiretroviral therapy. The CDR3 is CAWRTTETLNTEAFF. CDR3 DNA sequence: TGTGCCTGGAGAACCACCGAAACCCTGAACACTGAAGCTTTCTTT.